This TCR beta chain was retrieved from a study of blood T cell repertoires in COVID-19. Study-wide background: Acute and convalescent COVID-19 samples came from the United States, Italy and Spain.

V lost 3 bases, J lost 5 bases, and 6 bases stayed unmatched. Germline V CDR1 and CDR2: KGHSH, LQKENI. This CDR3 is built from 16 residues. Clones were sequenced by immunoSEQ multiplex PCR, and TCRdb holds only the in-frame ones, with some missing. This table holds around 260,000 clones, approximately 93% found once. The sequenced material came from peripheral blood. The source is a woman aged 30 to 39 with COVID-19, enrolled during active disease. This chain uses TRBV18 with TRBJ1-5, with 11 bases matching TRBD1. CDR3 sequence: CASSPAGQGGYQPQHF. The CDR3 DNA follows: TGTGCCAGCTCACCCGCGGGACAGGGGGGTTATCAGCCCCAGCATTTT.